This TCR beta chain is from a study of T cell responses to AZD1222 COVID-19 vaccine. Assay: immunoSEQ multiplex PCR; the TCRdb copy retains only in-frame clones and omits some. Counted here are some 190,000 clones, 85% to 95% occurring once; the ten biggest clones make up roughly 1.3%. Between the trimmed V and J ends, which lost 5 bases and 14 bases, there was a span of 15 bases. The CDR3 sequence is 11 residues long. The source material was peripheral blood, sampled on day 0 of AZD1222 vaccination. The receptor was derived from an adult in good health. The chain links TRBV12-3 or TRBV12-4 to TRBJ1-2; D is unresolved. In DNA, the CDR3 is TGTGCCAGCAGTGCCGGACGGGCCGTGACCTTC. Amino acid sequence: CASSAGRAVTF.